This TCR beta chain was obtained from a study of neurological immune-mediated disorders. Broader study findings: Sharing of CDR3 amino acid sequences among expanded clones across subjects was absent, suggesting private repertoires in all groups.

The V gene's germline CDR1 is SGHRS and CDR2 YFSETQ. V lost 4 bases and J 4 bases, leaving 17 bases between the germline ends. The CDR3 runs 15 residues. Many counts were recorded for this clonotype. Its antigen is as yet unknown. Source material was 2 million unsorted PBMCs, stored at -80 °C in RNAlater. 5'RACE with 10-nucleotide random UMIs generated the cDNA. Whenever a sequencing run was performed, it yielded over 180 million TCR-beta sequences from 15-18 subjects. TCRdb used MiXCR to reprocess the 5' RACE reads, holding one entry per CDR3 protein. The profile shows 30,000 or so distinct CDR3 sequences, 12% of them singletons.

The TCR sequence derives from a man in his sixties in good health. Sample: PBMCs. This rearrangement joins TRBV5-1 to TRBJ1-2; no clear D. CDR3 sequence reads: CASSPLGGKGYGYTF. The CDR3 DNA reads TGCGCCAGCAGCCCACTCGGAGGAAAGGGCTATGGCTACACCTTC.